Listed here are 30 T cell receptor beta chains from one sample, sequenced in a study of T cells after posttransplantation cyclophosphamide. Measured with immunoSEQ multiplex PCR; TCRdb has only the in-frame clones, and not every one. The sample consists of 10,000 or so clones, roughly 80% of them appearing once. A marrow graft followed busulfan-fludarabine conditioning, with cyclophosphamide on days +3 and +4. Sequenced material: PBMCs, taken about 1,700 days after allogeneic stem cell transplant with posttransplant cyclophosphamide. These receptor sequences come from a female patient in her fifties or sixties who received an allogeneic stem cell transplant from a related donor, was CMV-positive, and had no GVHD. Part of the T cell pool may stem from the graft donor.

The chain employs TRBV15 and TRBJ1-5; D possibly corresponds to TRBD1 (5 bases). The V end lost 3 bases, the J end lost 9 bases, and 24 bases lay between the germline ends. Looked up from germline, CDR1 is LNHNV and CDR2 is YYDKDF (reference sequence). The CDR3 consists of 17 residues. The CDR3 region has the DNA TGTGCCACCAGCAGCTCAAAATTCGGGGACGTGGGGGGGCCCCAGCATTTT. Its protein product is CATSSSKFGDVGGPQHF. Full variable domain (rest looked up from reference TRBV15 and TRBJ1-5): DAMVIQNPRYQVTQFGKPVTLSCSQTLNHNVMYWYQQKSSQAPKLLFHYYDKDFNNEADTPDNFQSRRPNTSFCFLDIRSPGLGDTAMYLCATSSSKFGDVGGPQHFGDGTRLSIL.

This clone was counted a single time. V gene TRBV9 combines with J gene TRBJ2-7; possible D gene TRBD1, 6 bases. V gave up 5 bases and J gave up 2 bases, with 17 bases separating them. CDR3 length: 15 residues. Germline V lookup: CDR1 SGDLS, CDR2 YYNGEE. This CDR3 reads CASSATGTSTYEQYF. The CDR3 region has the DNA TGTGCCAGCAGTGCTACCGGGACATCAACCTACGAGCAGTACTTC.

The chain is built from TRBV28 and TRBJ2-5; 9 nucleotides agree with TRBD2. The length of the CDR3 is 15 residues. J was trimmed by 5 bases and V by 5 bases; bases with no gene match: 9. CDR1 is MDHEN and CDR2 is SYDVKM in the germline V gene. This CDR3 reads CASSPIAGVLETQYF. For the CDR3, the DNA is TGTGCCAGCAGTCCGATAGCGGGAGTTCTGGAGACCCAGTACTTC.

The chain couples TRBV10-2 to TRBJ2-7, with D possibly being TRBD1 (6 bases). V was cut by 2 bases and J by 6 bases, with 11 bases left in between. Germline-derived CDR1 and CDR2 are WSHSY and SAAADI. The CDR3 totals 13 residues. The CDR3, as DNA: TGCGCCAGCAGTGAGACGACAGGCTCCGAGCAGTACTTC. It encodes CASSETTGSEQYF.

The chain is built from TRBV2 and TRBJ2-5; D uncertain. V was cut by 4 bases and J by 1 base, with 7 bases left in between. Germline loops: CDR1 SNHLY, CDR2 FYNNEI. This CDR3 is 13 amino acids long. The CDR3 DNA is TGTGCCAGCAGTGCGCTAGTCCAAGAGACCCAGTACTTC. Translated: CASSALVQETQYF.

The rearrangement links TRBV5-4 to TRBJ1-1, with D uncertain. Germline CDR1 is SGHNT and CDR2 is YYREEE (reference sequence). V was trimmed by 4 bases and J by 3 bases, leaving 16 bases between them. This CDR3 has 15 amino acids. CDR3 in amino acids: CASSGAGSHYTEAFF. The CDR3 nucleotides read TGTGCCAGCAGCGGTGCGGGCTCGCACTACACTGAAGCTTTCTTT. Full variable domain (outside the CDR3, taken from reference TRBV5-4 and TRBJ1-1): ETGVTQSPTHLIKTRGQQVTLRCSSQSGHNTVSWYQQALGQGPQFIFQYYREEENGRGNFPPRFSGLQFPNYSSELNVNALELDDSALYLCASSGAGSHYTEAFFGQGTRLTVV.

The V gene is TRBV5-4, the J gene TRBJ1-4; D unclear. The germline gives CDR1 SGHNT, CDR2 YYREEE (reference sequence). There are 11 residues in the CDR3. The ends were cut back, 7 bases at V and 6 bases at J, with 7 bases in the middle. As DNA, the CDR3 is TGTGCCAGCCGACTAGATGAAAAACTGTTTTTT. Translation gives CASRLDEKLFF.

The chain links TRBV18 to TRBJ2-2; TRBD1 might be the D (5 bases). From germline, CDR1 is KGHSH and CDR2 LQKENI. The CDR3 is 16 amino acids. V lost 2 bases to trimming and J lost 1 base, with 11 bases between them. In nucleotides, the CDR3 is TGTGCCAGCTCACCAATGAGTACAGGGAACACCGGGGAGCTGTTTTTT. This codes for CASSPMSTGNTGELFF.

The genes are TRBV27 and TRBJ1-4; 8 bases agree with TRBD1. Germline CDR1 MNHEY, CDR2 SMNVEV (reference sequence). The junction had 2 bases not matched to a gene; V was cut back by 6 bases and J by 5 bases. The CDR3 covers 13 residues. The CDR3 DNA sequence: TGTGCCAGCAGCCGGACAGGGAATGAAAAACTGTTTTTT. This translates into CASSRTGNEKLFF.

This chain joins TRBV2 and TRBJ1-1, with unresolved D. CDR1 is SNHLY and CDR2 is FYNNEI in the germline V gene. This CDR3 region has 16 residues. Between the trimmed V and J ends, which lost 1 base and 0 bases, there was a span of 12 bases. The CDR3 region has the DNA TGTGCCAGCAGTGAAGAACAGCAGATCATGAACACTGAAGCTTTCTTT. Translated, it gives CASSEEQQIMNTEAFF.

Here the CDR3 DNA reads TGTGCCAGTAGTATCTGGAGGGGTTTGGGCAATCAGCCCCAGCATTTT. Its protein is CASSIWRGLGNQPQHF. The chain links TRBV19 to TRBJ1-5; D perhaps matches TRBD1 (5 bases). The CDR3 runs to 16 residues. V lost 3 bases, J lost 2 bases, and 14 bases lay in between. The germline V gene has CDR1 LNHDA and CDR2 SQIVND (reference sequence).

This clone came up a few times. The CDR3 region is CASSPGQGANYGYTF. In DNA form, the CDR3 reads TGTGCCAGCAGCCCGGGACAGGGGGCTAACTATGGCTACACCTTC. The V and J genes are TRBV7-2 and TRBJ1-2; 11 bases are a match to TRBD1. This CDR3 has 15 residues. J was trimmed by 0 bases and V by 5 bases; bases with no gene match: 2. Germline-derived CDR1 and CDR2 are SGHTA and FQGNSA.

This clone was found once. This sequence joins TRBV4-1 and TRBJ2-2, with 7 bases matching TRBD1. Germline V gives CDR1 MGHRA, CDR2 YSYEKL. The J segment lost 0 bases and the V segment lost 3 bases, leaving 4 bases of the junction unmatched. The CDR3 is 16 residues long. CDR3 bases: TGCGCCAGCAGCCACTCCCAGGGGGCGAACACCGGGGAGCTGTTTTTT. This sequence encodes CASSHSQGANTGELFF.

CDR3: CASSQDLGGSGTYEQYF. CDR3 coding DNA: TGTGCCAGCAGCCAAGATCTGGGCGGCTCAGGGACCTACGAGCAGTACTTC. V usage is TRBV4-2 and J usage is TRBJ2-7; TRBD1 is a possible D gene (5 bases). The length of the CDR3 is 17 residues. Germline V lookup: CDR1 LGHNA, CDR2 YNFKEQ. V was clipped by 0 bases and J by 2 bases, with 17 bases between them.

V gene TRBV4-1 combines with J gene TRBJ2-2, with 8 bases that match TRBD1. This CDR3 comprises 16 residues. Germline CDR1 MGHRA, CDR2 YSYEKL. The V and J ends lost 3 bases and 4 bases, in that order; junction bases with no gene match: 7. CDR3 coding DNA: TGCGCCAGCAGCCACGGACAGGGTTATCTCACCGGGGAGCTGTTTTTT. This translates into CASSHGQGYLTGELFF.

The V gene is TRBV30, the J gene TRBJ2-5; D is perhaps TRBD2 (5 bases). V lost 0 bases, J lost 1 base, and 12 bases lay in between. The germline CDR1 and CDR2 sequences are GTSNPN and SVGIG (reference sequence). This CDR3 spans 15 amino acids. As DNA, the CDR3 is TGTGCCTGGAGTGTAACCGGGGTGCCCCAAGAGACCCAGTACTTC. Amino acid sequence: CAWSVTGVPQETQYF.

The chain combines TRBV7-2 with TRBJ2-7; a possible D gene is TRBD1 (6 bases). With 5 bases removed from V and 6 bases from J, the gap between germline ends came to 11 bases. Germline CDR1 and CDR2: SGHTA and FQGNSA. This CDR3 region has 12 residues. The CDR3 sequence: CASSITGFEQYF. As DNA, the CDR3 is TGTGCCAGCAGCATCACAGGGTTCGAGCAGTACTTC.

The chain employs TRBV11-2 and TRBJ2-6; D gene unclear. V gave up 5 bases and J gave up 1 base, with 6 bases separating them. The CDR3 runs to 14 residues. Germline V CDR1 and CDR2: SGHAT, FQNNGV. In DNA, the CDR3 is TGTGCCAGCAGCACCCGGTCTGGGGCCAACGTCCTGACTTTC. It specifies CASSTRSGANVLTF.

This chain joins TRBV27 and TRBJ2-2; D is possibly TRBD2 (5 bases). The length of the CDR3 is 15 residues. V lost 4 bases, J lost 3 bases, and 12 bases lay in between. CDR1 and CDR2 from the germline V gene are MNHEY and SMNVEV (reference sequence). In nucleotides, the CDR3 is TGTGCCAGCAGTTCCCATGGGAGCTACACCGGGGAGCTGTTTTTT. Translation: CASSSHGSYTGELFF.

The chain combines TRBV29-1 with TRBJ1-1; D gene ambiguous. This CDR3 is 12 amino acids long. Germline V gene data show CDR1 as SQVTM and CDR2 as ANQGSEA. V gave up 1 base and J gave up 1 base, with 4 bases separating them. CDR3 loop: CSVEARNTEAFF. As DNA, the CDR3 is TGCAGCGTTGAAGCCAGGAACACTGAAGCTTTCTTT.

V usage is TRBV5-1 and J usage is TRBJ1-4; weak D call: TRBD1 (5 bases). The CDR3 contains 14 residues. The germline CDR1 and CDR2 sequences are SGHRS and YFSETQ. Trimming pared 0 bases from V and 8 bases from J, leaving 11 bases between. In DNA form, the CDR3 reads TGCGCCAGCAGCTTGGCAGGGAGCGGGGAAAAACTGTTTTTT. Protein product: CASSLAGSGEKLFF.

This sequence joins TRBV2 and TRBJ1-5; 8 nucleotides match TRBD1. Germline V gives CDR1 SNHLY, CDR2 FYNNEI. Trimming removed 4 bases from V and 0 bases from J; junction bases left unmatched: 8. The CDR3 is 17 residues long. The CDR3, as DNA: TGTGCCAGCAGTGTAGGCACAGGGGGATATAGCAATCAGCCCCAGCATTTT. The encoded protein is CASSVGTGGYSNQPQHF.

This clone was seen a handful of times. The chain links TRBV27 to TRBJ2-2, with a tentative D call TRBD2 (5 bases). Germline CDR1 and CDR2: MNHEY and SMNVEV (reference sequence). The CDR3 contains 13 residues. Trimming removed 3 bases at V and 8 bases at J, with 10 bases between. This chain's CDR3 is CASSFEGSGELFF. Here the CDR3 DNA reads TGTGCCAGCAGTTTCGAAGGGAGTGGGGAGCTGTTTTTT.

The chain has TRBV9 and TRBJ1-5; 7 bases are shared with TRBD1. V gave up 3 bases and J gave up 6 bases; unmatched junction bases: 12. This CDR3 is built from 16 residues. Germline V gene sequence: CDR1 SGDLS, CDR2 YYNGEE. The CDR3 is CASSAWAGGMGQPQHF. CDR3 nucleotides: TGTGCCAGCAGCGCTTGGGCAGGGGGGATGGGTCAGCCCCAGCATTTT.

The chain has TRBV5-1 and TRBJ2-7, with 8 nucleotides matching TRBD1. The CDR3 consists of 15 residues. The V and J ends lost 0 bases and 4 bases, in that order; junction bases with no gene match: 6. Germline lookup yields CDR1 SGHRS and CDR2 YFSETQ. The chain's CDR3 is CASSLAGQENYEQYF. The CDR3 DNA sequence: TGCGCCAGCAGCTTGGCGGGACAGGAGAATTACGAGCAGTACTTC.

The genes are TRBV10-2 and TRBJ1-1; no clear D gene. This CDR3 is 11 amino acids long. Germline CDR1 reads WSHSY; CDR2 reads SAAADI. The ends were cut back, 5 bases at V and 10 bases at J, with 11 bases in the middle. CDR3 protein: CASSPGVRAFF. For the CDR3, the DNA is TGCGCCAGCAGTCCGGGAGTCCGAGCTTTCTTT.

This sequence joins TRBV16 and TRBJ1-4, with TRBD1 identical over 7 bases. The V and J ends lost 3 bases and 5 bases, in that order; junction bases with no gene match: 9. Germline CDR1 is KGHSY and CDR2 is FQNENV. CDR3 length equals 16 residues. The CDR3 DNA reads as TGTGCCAGCAGCCACCGAAAAGGGACAGCAAATGAAAAACTGTTTTTT. Its protein product is CASSHRKGTANEKLFF. Drawing the rest from reference TRBV16 and TRBJ1-4, the complete variable domain is GEEVAQTPKHLVRGEGQKAKLYCAPIKGHSYVFWYQQVLKNEFKFLISFQNENVFDETGMPKERFSAKCLPNSPCSLEIQATKLEDSAVYFCASSHRKGTANEKLFFGSGTQLSVL.

CDR3 sequence: CASSRDRPASYEQYF. The CDR3 DNA sequence: TGTGCCAGCAGTAGAGACAGGCCTGCCTCCTACGAGCAGTACTTC. This rearrangement joins TRBV6-5 to TRBJ2-7, with D perhaps matching TRBD1 (6 bases). The length of the CDR3 is 15 residues. V gave up 5 bases and J gave up 0 bases, with 14 bases separating them. Per the germline V gene, CDR1 is MNHEY and CDR2 is SVGAGI.

V is TRBV7-2 and J is TRBJ1-2, with 8 bases aligning to TRBD1. The ends lost 6 bases at V and 6 bases at J; junction bases unmatched: 12. CDR3 length: 15 amino acids. Germline assignment: CDR1 SGHTA and CDR2 FQGNSA. The CDR3 loop is CASSSGGAGGDGYTF. The CDR3 DNA reads as TGTGCCAGCAGTTCAGGGGGTGCAGGGGGCGATGGCTACACCTTC.

The CDR3: CASSPTVSSRQETQYF. In DNA, the CDR3 is TGTGCCAGCTCACCGACAGTGTCTTCACGCCAAGAGACCCAGTACTTC. The chain links TRBV18 to TRBJ2-5; D perhaps matches TRBD1 (5 bases). The CDR3 contains 16 residues. Looked up from germline, CDR1 is KGHSH and CDR2 is LQKENI. V dropped 3 bases and J dropped 1 base, with 15 bases sitting between them.